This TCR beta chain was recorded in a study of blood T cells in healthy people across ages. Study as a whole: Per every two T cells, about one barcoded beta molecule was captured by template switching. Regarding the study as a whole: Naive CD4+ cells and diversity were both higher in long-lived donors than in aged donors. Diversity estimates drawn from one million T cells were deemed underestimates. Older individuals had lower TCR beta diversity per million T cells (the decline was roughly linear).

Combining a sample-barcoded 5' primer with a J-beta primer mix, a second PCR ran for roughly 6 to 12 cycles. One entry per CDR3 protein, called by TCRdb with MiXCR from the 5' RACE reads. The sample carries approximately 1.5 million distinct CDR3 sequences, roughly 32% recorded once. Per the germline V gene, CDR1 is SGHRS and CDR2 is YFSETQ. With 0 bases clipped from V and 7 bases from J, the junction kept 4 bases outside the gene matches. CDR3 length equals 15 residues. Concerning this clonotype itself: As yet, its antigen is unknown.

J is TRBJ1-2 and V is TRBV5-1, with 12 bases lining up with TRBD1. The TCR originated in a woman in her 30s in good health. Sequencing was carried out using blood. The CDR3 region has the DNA TGCGCCAGCAGCTTGGCGGGACAGGGGGCAGGTGGCTACACCTTC. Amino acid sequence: CASSLAGQGAGGYTF.